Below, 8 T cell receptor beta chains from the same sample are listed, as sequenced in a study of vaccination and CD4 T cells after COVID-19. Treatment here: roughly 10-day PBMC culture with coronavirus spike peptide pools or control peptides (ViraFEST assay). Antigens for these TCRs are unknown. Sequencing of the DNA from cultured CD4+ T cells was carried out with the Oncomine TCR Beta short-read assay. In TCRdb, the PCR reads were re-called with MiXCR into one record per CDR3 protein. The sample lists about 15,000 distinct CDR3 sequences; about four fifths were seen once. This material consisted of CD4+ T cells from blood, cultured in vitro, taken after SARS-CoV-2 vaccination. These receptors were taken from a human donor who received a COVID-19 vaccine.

CDR3 protein: CASRSDRGAYGYTF. The CDR3 DNA is TGTGCCAGCAGATCGGACCGCGGGGCTTATGGCTACACCTTC. The chain couples TRBV12-3 or TRBV12-4 to TRBJ1-2, with D maybe TRBD1 (5 bases). The CDR3 covers 14 residues. The germline V and J ends were trimmed by 6 bases and 5 bases, with 16 bases remaining between them.

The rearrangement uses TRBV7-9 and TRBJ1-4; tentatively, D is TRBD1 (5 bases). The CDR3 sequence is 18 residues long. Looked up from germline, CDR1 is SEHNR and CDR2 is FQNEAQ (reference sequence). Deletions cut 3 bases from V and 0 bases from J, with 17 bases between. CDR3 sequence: CASSLYFGTAATNEKLFF. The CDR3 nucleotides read TGTGCCAGCAGCTTGTACTTCGGGACCGCTGCAACTAATGAAAAACTGTTTTTT.

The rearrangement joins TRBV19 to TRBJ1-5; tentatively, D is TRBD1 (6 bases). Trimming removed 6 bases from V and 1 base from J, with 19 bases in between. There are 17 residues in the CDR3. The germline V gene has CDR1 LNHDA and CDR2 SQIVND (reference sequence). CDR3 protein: CASSPGGGALSNQPQHF. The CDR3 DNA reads TGTGCCAGTAGCCCTGGGGGGGGCGCGTTGAGCAATCAGCCCCAGCATTTT.

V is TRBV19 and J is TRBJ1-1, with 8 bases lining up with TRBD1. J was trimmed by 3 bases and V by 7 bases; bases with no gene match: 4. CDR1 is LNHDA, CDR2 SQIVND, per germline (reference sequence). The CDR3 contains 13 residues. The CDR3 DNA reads TGTGCCAGTACCAGGGGGCTGGACACTGAAGCTTTCTTT. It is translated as CASTRGLDTEAFF.

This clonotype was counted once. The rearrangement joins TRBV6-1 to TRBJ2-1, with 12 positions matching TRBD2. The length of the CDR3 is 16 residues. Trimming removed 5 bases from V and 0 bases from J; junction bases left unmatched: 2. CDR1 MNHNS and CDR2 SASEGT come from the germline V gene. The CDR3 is CASSPTSGGSYNEQFF. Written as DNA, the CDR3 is TGTGCCAGCAGTCCGACTAGCGGGGGCTCCTACAATGAGCAGTTCTTC.

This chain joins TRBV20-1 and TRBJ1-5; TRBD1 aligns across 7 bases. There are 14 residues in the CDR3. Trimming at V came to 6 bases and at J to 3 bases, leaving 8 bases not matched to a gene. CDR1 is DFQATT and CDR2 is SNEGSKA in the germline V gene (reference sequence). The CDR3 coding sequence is TGCAGTGCCCCATCGACAGGGACCAATCAGCCCCAGCATTTT. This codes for CSAPSTGTNQPQHF.

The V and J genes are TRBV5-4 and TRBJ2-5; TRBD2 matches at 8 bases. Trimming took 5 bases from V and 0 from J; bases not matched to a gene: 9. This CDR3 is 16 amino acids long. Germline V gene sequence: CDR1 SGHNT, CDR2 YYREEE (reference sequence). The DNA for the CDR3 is TGTGCCAGCAGTTCTTATCGCGGGGGGCACCAAGAGACCCAGTACTTC. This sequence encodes CASSSYRGGHQETQYF.

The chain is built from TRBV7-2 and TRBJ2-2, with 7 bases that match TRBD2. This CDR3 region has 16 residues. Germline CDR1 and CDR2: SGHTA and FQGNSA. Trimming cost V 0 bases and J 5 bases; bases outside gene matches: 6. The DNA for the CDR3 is TGTGCCAGCAGCTTAGCCGCGGGGGAGGCTACCGGGGAGCTGTTTTTT. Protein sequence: CASSLAAGEATGELFF.